The present TCR beta chain was sequenced within a study of Graves' ophthalmopathy and Graves' hyperthyroidism. Trimming shortened V by 1 base and J by 2 bases, and 9 bases separated the two germline ends. Germline values: CDR1 MGHRA, CDR2 YSYEKL. The CDR3 consists of 14 residues. The study excluded patients with other autoimmune diseases, uncontrolled infections, pregnancy or lactation. This clonotype has a count of ten or more. Amplification from RNA transcripts yielded the TCR beta CDR3 regions. HTBI primers were employed in first-round RT-PCR, then a second-round multiplex PCR followed. MiXCR was run by TCRdb on the multiplex PCR reads, yielding one entry per CDR3 protein. The table includes roughly 400,000 distinct CDR3 sequences, 17% detected once.

The TCR originated in an adult woman with stable Graves' hyperthyroidism. The V gene is TRBV4-1, the J gene TRBJ2-7; D may be TRBD1 or TRBD2 (5 bases each). Sequencing input: peripheral blood. The CDR3 region is CASSQALGAYEQYF. The CDR3 nucleotides read TGCGCCAGCAGCCAAGCCCTGGGGGCCTACGAGCAGTACTTC.